This T cell receptor beta chain originates from a study of blood T cell repertoires in COVID-19. Whole-study context: Sources were T cells, B-cell-depleted T cells, or PBMCs; the material itself was cDNA or gDNA.

Authors' methods: It was from reference gene primer amplification that nucleated cell counts were estimated. Method: immunoSEQ multiplex PCR; TCRdb's copy keeps in-frame clones and lacks some. V, J and clone size were drawn from that table, and D and trimming were deduced from the DNA. The data show around 230,000 clones, approximately 78% seen once. Germline CDR1 SEHNR, CDR2 FQNEAQ (reference sequence). The V and J ends lost 5 bases and 3 bases respectively, with 13 bases between them. This CDR3 has 15 amino acids. The chain has TRBV7-9 and TRBJ1-4; D might be TRBD1 (5 bases). The sample taken for sequencing was peripheral blood. The TCR comes from a woman in her sixties with active or convalescent COVID-19. This chain's CDR3 is CASSASGKPNEKLFF. CDR3 bases: TGTGCCAGCAGCGCCTCAGGGAAGCCTAATGAAAAACTGTTTTTT.